This T cell receptor (beta chain) appears in the sequencing data of a study of blood T cell repertoires in COVID-19. Study-level background: The United States, Italy and Spain provided the acute and convalescent COVID-19 samples.

In the study's own analysis: Reference gene primer amplification in the assay estimated nucleated cell counts. Method: immunoSEQ multiplex PCR; TCRdb's copy keeps in-frame clones and lacks some. That table gives V, J and clone size, and the DNA gave D and trimming. This table has over 300,000 clones, around 85% appearing once. Participant age was roughly 18 to 100 years, and participants resided in roughly 25 US areas. Cohort allocation depended upon clinical history that participants reported. The CDR3 consists of 15 residues. Unmatched junction bases numbered 9, after V lost 5 bases and J lost 4 bases. Germline CDR1 reads PRHDT; CDR2 reads FYEKMQ (reference sequence).

The clonotype was recovered from a man in his thirties or forties who had recovered from COVID-19. The chain joins TRBV13 to TRBJ2-7, with 9 bases that match TRBD2. What was sequenced was PBMCs or T cells enriched from blood (not recorded which). The CDR3 spells CASSTIRGGAYEQYF. The CDR3 coding sequence is TGTGCCAGCAGCACCATCCGCGGGGGGGCTTACGAGCAGTACTTC.